This TCR beta chain was captured by sequencing in a study of follicular helper T cells after annual influenza vaccination. Points from the study as a whole: Plasmablast frequency change correlated with clonality change in ICOS+CD38+ cTfh.

Using immunoSEQ multiplex PCR, the repertoire was profiled, and TCRdb retains in-frame clones only, with some absent. This table holds fewer than 30,000 clones, roughly 80% found once. As regards this clone: The target antigen is unknown.

The germline CDR1 and CDR2 sequences are MDHEN and SYDVKM. This CDR3 spans 14 amino acids. V lost 6 bases and J lost 5, with 16 bases in between. Specified time point: 2014-2015 season, pre-vaccination. Adults were given seasonal inactivated influenza vaccine, and blood CD4 subsets were sorted before and after vaccination. The origin of this receptor is an adult who received the influenza vaccine. The chain couples TRBV28 to TRBJ2-5; tentatively, D is TRBD2 (6 bases). This material consisted of CXCR5+ CD38- circulating T follicular helper cells from blood, taken on the day of influenza vaccination. Subset specified: circulating Tfh, non-naive CD4+CXCR5+PD-1+ (ICOS+CD38+ or ICOS-CD38-). CDR3 in DNA: TGTGCCAGCAGCCTACCGAGCGGGCGCGAGACCCAGTACTTC. It translates to CASSLPSGRETQYF.